These 18 T cell receptor beta chains share one sample of origin, sequenced in a study of T cells in localized non-small cell lung cancer. Repertoires were generated with immunoSEQ multiplex PCR, while TCRdb's copy carries only in-frame clones and drops some. The sample has roughly 90,000 clones, approximately 91% seen once. The source material was PBMCs, sampled before any cancer treatment. These receptors originate from a woman aged 40-70 years with stage II squamous cell lung carcinoma.

This clone was picked up one time. J is TRBJ1-2 and V is TRBV6-6; no clear D. Germline lookup yields CDR1 MNHNY and CDR2 SVGAGI (reference sequence). This CDR3 region has 13 residues. V was trimmed by 7 bases and J by 7 bases, leaving 16 bases between them. The CDR3 DNA reads as TGTGCCAGCAAGGAGGGTTTAGTGGGTGGCTACACCTTC. Amino acid sequence: CASKEGLVGGYTF.

The gene calls are TRBV27 and TRBJ1-2, with a weak D call TRBD1 (5 bases). V was cut by 2 bases and J by 5 bases, with 9 bases left in between. The CDR3 covers 13 residues. The V gene's germline CDR1 is MNHEY and CDR2 SMNVEV (reference sequence). The CDR3 region is CASSLGGGYGYTF. CDR3 coding DNA: TGTGCCAGCAGTTTAGGGGGTGGTTATGGCTACACCTTC.

The chain employs TRBV11-2 and TRBJ2-3; the match to TRBD2 covers 14 bases. V shed 6 bases, J shed 3 bases, and the junction held 11 bases outside the gene matches. Germline-derived CDR1 and CDR2 are SGHAT and FQNNGV. The CDR3 loop spans 18 amino acids. The CDR3 nucleotides are TGTGCCAGCAGGCATGGGACTAGCGGGAGAGTCGGGACAGATACGCAGTATTTT. This codes for CASRHGTSGRVGTDTQYF.

This chain joins TRBV6-5 and TRBJ1-1; D uncertain. Germline V gene sequence: CDR1 MNHEY, CDR2 SVGAGI. The CDR3 extends over 13 amino acids. V was cut by 7 bases and J by 8 bases, with 17 bases left in between. CDR3 nucleotides: TGTGCCAGCACCCCTACGAGGGCTGGCGAAGCTTTCTTT. It translates to CASTPTRAGEAFF.

The V and J genes are TRBV25-1 and TRBJ2-1; TRBD2 agrees at 11 bases. Per the germline V gene, CDR1 is MGHDK and CDR2 is SYGVNS. The CDR3 is 15 amino acids. Trimming took 6 bases from V and 7 from J; bases not matched to a gene: 8. The CDR3 coding sequence is TGTGCCAGCAGCTTAGCGGGGGGGACGGGTAATGAGCAGTTCTTC. Protein sequence: CASSLAGGTGNEQFF.

This clone has a single count. The gene calls are TRBV9 and TRBJ2-3; D gene ambiguous. Germline assignment: CDR1 SGDLS and CDR2 YYNGEE. Trimming removed 2 bases at V and 3 bases at J, with 19 bases between. This CDR3 region has 17 residues. The CDR3 region is CASSVDARADGTDTQYF. CDR3 nucleotides: TGTGCCAGCAGCGTGGACGCCCGGGCCGACGGGACAGATACGCAGTATTTT.

The chain combines TRBV25-1 with TRBJ1-2; no firm D call. Trimming stripped 5 bases from V and 4 bases from J, with 8 bases between. Germline CDR1 and CDR2: MGHDK and SYGVNS. The CDR3 extends over 12 amino acids. The CDR3 region has the DNA TGTGCCAGCAGTCCAGACCTCTATGGCTACACCTTC. This sequence encodes CASSPDLYGYTF.

This rearrangement joins TRBV9 to TRBJ2-7; D remains ambiguous. Looked up from germline, CDR1 is SGDLS and CDR2 is YYNGEE. Trimming pared 4 bases from V and 6 bases from J, leaving 14 bases between. The CDR3 length is 13 residues. In DNA form, the CDR3 reads TGTGCCAGCAGCCCCGTGGCAGTCGGCGAGCAGTACTTC. The encoded protein is CASSPVAVGEQYF.

This chain links TRBV6-1 with TRBJ1-2; TRBD1 might be the D (5 bases). Germline CDR1 reads MNHNS; CDR2 reads SASEGT. This CDR3 region has 13 residues. Trimming left V 6 bases short and J 4 bases short, with 12 bases between. The CDR3 nucleotides are TGTGCCAGCAGGGACTTCGGGGCCTATGGCTACACCTTC. This sequence encodes CASRDFGAYGYTF.

The chain is built from TRBV14 and TRBJ2-5; D gene uncertain. V shed 2 bases and J shed 2 bases, with 9 bases lying between them. Per germline, CDR1 SGHDN and CDR2 FVKESK. The CDR3 is 14 residues long. In DNA, the CDR3 is TGTGCCAGCAGCCAAACAGTGACTCAAGAGACCCAGTACTTC. This codes for CASSQTVTQETQYF.

The rearrangement uses TRBV5-1 and TRBJ1-2; 10 nucleotides line up with TRBD1. Germline V lookup: CDR1 SGHRS, CDR2 YFSETQ. V trimming: 3 bases; J trimming: 2 bases; junction bases outside the gene matches: 10. This CDR3 region has 17 residues. CDR3 sequence reads: CASSSNRDRGGNYGYTF. In nucleotides, the CDR3 is TGCGCCAGCAGCTCGAACCGGGACAGGGGAGGAAACTATGGCTACACCTTC.

This rearrangement joins TRBV2 to TRBJ1-4; no firm D call. This CDR3 has 16 residues. CDR1 is SNHLY and CDR2 is FYNNEI in the germline V gene. Between the trimmed V and J ends, which lost 1 base and 2 bases, there was a span of 11 bases. The CDR3 coding sequence is TGTGCCAGCAGTGAAGGCCTATCCGGGACTAATGAAAAACTGTTTTTT. Translation gives CASSEGLSGTNEKLFF.

This sequence joins TRBV27 and TRBJ1-5; the D gene is possibly TRBD1 (5 bases). Looked up from germline, CDR1 is MNHEY and CDR2 is SMNVEV (reference sequence). CDR3 length: 14 residues. V lost 6 bases to trimming and J lost 1 base, with 10 bases between them. For the CDR3, the DNA is TGTGCCAGCAGGACGTCAGGGAGCAATCAGCCCCAGCATTTT. Amino acids: CASRTSGSNQPQHF.

The chain carries TRBV29-1 and TRBJ2-3; tentatively, D is TRBD2 (6 bases). Trimming took off 7 bases at V and 2 bases at J, with 13 bases between the two ends. The CDR3 totals 13 residues. The V gene's germline CDR1 is SQVTM and CDR2 ANQGSEA. CDR3 coding DNA: TGCAGCGGGCGGGGAGGTTCCACAGATACGCAGTATTTT. Protein: CSGRGGSTDTQYF.

In DNA, the CDR3 is TGTGCCAGCAGTGCCTGGGACGGCTCAGAGACCCAGTACTTC. Protein product: CASSAWDGSETQYF. The chain combines TRBV27 with TRBJ2-5, with D tentatively TRBD1 or TRBD2 (5 bases each). V dropped 5 bases and J dropped 4 bases, with 14 bases sitting between them. The CDR3 is 14 amino acids. CDR1 is MNHEY and CDR2 is SMNVEV in the germline V gene (reference sequence).

The V call is TRBV14, the J call TRBJ2-2, with D perhaps TRBD1 (6 bases). The CDR3 is 18 amino acids. The ends were cut back, 0 bases at V and 0 bases at J, with 14 bases in the middle. Germline V gene data show CDR1 as SGHDN and CDR2 as FVKESK. Here the CDR3 DNA reads TGTGCCAGCAGCCAAGATCGAGCCGGGACAACGAACACCGGGGAGCTGTTTTTT. It codes for CASSQDRAGTTNTGELFF.

V and J are TRBV10-3 and TRBJ1-3; 7 bases map to TRBD1. Germline trimming cut 7 bases from V and 0 bases from J; bases unmatched to any gene: 6. CDR3 length equals 15 residues. In germline, CDR1 is ENHRY, CDR2 SYGVKD. In DNA form, the CDR3 reads TGTGCCATCACAGGGGGGCAGAGCTCTGGAAACACCATATATTTT. Its translation: CAITGGQSSGNTIYF.

The chain couples TRBV6-1 to TRBJ1-2; D is ambiguous. Trimming removed 4 bases from V and 7 bases from J, with 19 bases in between. Germline V gene lookup returns CDR1 MNHNS and CDR2 SASEGT. This CDR3 spans 15 amino acids. The CDR3 DNA sequence: TGTGCCAGCAGTGGCACCCCGGACGCGAAGATTGGCTACACCTTC. It specifies CASSGTPDAKIGYTF.